This TCR beta chain is drawn from a study of identical twins. Germline V CDR1 and CDR2: SNHLY, FYNNEI. The CDR3 loop spans 15 amino acids. The V end was cut by 7 bases, the J end by 1 base, with 16 bases between. Carrying unique molecular identifiers, the cDNA also gained a universal primer site through template switching. From the 5' RACE reads, TCRdb called clonotypes with MiXCR, one entry per CDR3 protein. The data show about 690,000 distinct CDR3 sequences, with around 20% seen just once and over 4% held by the top ten. These data were also filed under a second study, of T cells expressing NK-cell markers. This second study says: Researchers got TCR beta repertoires out of sorted CD3+CD56+NKG2C+, CD3+CD56+NKG2C- and CD3+CD56-NKG2C+ T cells. For 6 or 7 donors, the dominant NKG2C+ clonotypes made up roughly 1.0-8% of their CD8+ T cells.

The sequence was obtained from a woman aged 18-29 years in good health. Sequencing used PBMCs. The chain couples TRBV2 to TRBJ2-5, with TRBD2 as a possible D gene (5 bases). The CDR3 bases are TGTGCCAGCACCGGAGAGCGGAATATCCAAGAGACCCAGTACTTC. It specifies CASTGERNIQETQYF. Full variable domain (rest looked up from reference TRBV2 and TRBJ2-5): EPEVTQTPSHQVTQMGQEVILRCVPISNHLYFYWYRQILGQKVEFLVSFYNNEISEKSEIFDDQFSVERPDGSNFTLKIRSTKLEDSAMYFCASTGERNIQETQYFGPGTRLLVL.